This TCR beta chain was identified during a study of blood T cell repertoires in COVID-19. Study information: PBMCs, B-cell-depleted T cells, or T cells were the source of the cDNA or gDNA that made up the material.

Clones were sequenced by immunoSEQ multiplex PCR, and TCRdb holds only the in-frame ones, with some missing. There are about 80,000 clones in the sample; around 80% occur only once, and roughly 36% lies in the top ten. The TCR comes from a man older than 75 with active or convalescent COVID-19. Sequenced: peripheral blood.

CDR3 in DNA: TGTGCCAGCAGGCCGACAGAGAACAATGAGCAGTTCTTC. Translation gives CASRPTENNEQFF. V and J are TRBV6-6 and TRBJ2-1, with TRBD1 as a possible D gene (5 bases). Between the trimmed V and J ends, which lost 6 bases and 5 bases, there was a span of 11 bases. Germline CDR1 reads MNHNY; CDR2 reads SVGAGI (reference sequence). CDR3 length: 13 residues.